This T cell receptor beta chain was captured in a study of T cell responses to AZD1222 COVID-19 vaccine. Turning to this clone: Its antigen is unidentified.

Study-level points and caveats: Spike-specific TCR depth and breadth grew after two AZD1222 doses.

This CDR3 comprises 14 residues. V was cut by 2 bases and J by 1 base, with 9 bases left in between. The germline V gene encodes CDR1 SGHNT and CDR2 YYREEE (reference sequence). The data were produced by immunoSEQ multiplex PCR, yet TCRdb's version contains in-frame clones alone and is incomplete. The data contain roughly 150,000 clones, roughly 90% of them seen just once; the ten biggest clones take up 1% to 1.5%. Sequenced material: peripheral blood, taken 28 days after the second AZD1222 dose. The receptor comes from an adult who received the AZD1222 COVID-19 vaccine. The rearrangement joins TRBV5-4 to TRBJ1-1, with a weak D call TRBD1 (5 bases). CDR3 sequence: CASSFGGPNTEAFF. The CDR3 DNA reads TGTGCCAGCAGCTTCGGGGGACCGAACACTGAAGCTTTCTTT.